Listed below are T cell receptor beta chains from one sample, sequenced in a study of T cells in Graves' hyperthyroidism and ophthalmopathy. TCRdb recomputed calls from the multiplex PCR reads with MiXCR, one row per CDR3 protein. The table lists 540,000 or so distinct CDR3 sequences, 46% of them singletons. Sequencing input: peripheral blood or thyroid tissue (not recorded which). Receptors were obtained from an adult woman with Graves' disease, either hyperthyroidism or ophthalmopathy (not recorded which). Both conserved end residues are part of each CDR3. The D gene is left open where the match is weak. A row's size may be missing; if present it is once, few, many or a size class.

D,V,size,J,DNA,CDR3
TRBD1,TRBV5-6,-,TRBJ1-5,TGTGCCAGCAGCTCGACAGGGGTGGGCGCGGAGACCCAGCATTTT,CASSSTGVGAETQHF
-,TRBV7-2,-,TRBJ1-1,TGTGCCAGCACCCTATCGGACAGCAACACTGAAGCTTTCTTT,CASTLSDSNTEAFF
-,TRBV25-1,many,TRBJ2-3,TGTGCCAGCAGTGCGGAGGCAGATACGCAGTATTTT,CASSAEADTQYF
-,TRBV14,-,TRBJ1-6,TGTGCCAGCAGCCAAGGGGGTTGGAATTCACCCCTCCACTTT,CASSQGGWNSPLHF
-,TRBV15,few,TRBJ1-5,TGTGCCACCAGCAGAGATCTTCAGGATTATCAGCCCCAGCATTTT,CATSRDLQDYQPQHF
-,TRBV29-1,-,TRBJ2-6,TGCAGCGTCGTGGGACGGAGCAGCTCTGGGGCCAACGTCCTGACTTTC,CSVVGRSSSGANVLTF
-,TRBV4-1,-,TRBJ2-6,TGCGCCAGCAGCCAGCCCCCGGGGGCGCTGGGGGCCAACGTCCTGACCTTC,CASSQPPGALGANVLTF
-,TRBV27,-,TRBJ2-7,TGTGCCAGCAGTCCCACAATGAACTACGAGCAGTACTTC,CASSPTMNYEQYF
-,TRBV9,many,TRBJ2-7,TGTGCCAGCAGCGTACAGGGTGCCGCCCCCTACGAGCAGTACTTC,CASSVQGAAPYEQYF
-,TRBV10-3,-,TRBJ2-5,TGTGCCATCAGACCGGGGGAGACCCAGTACTTC,CAIRPGETQYF
TRBD1,TRBV29-1,many,TRBJ1-2,TGCAGCGTTGGCCCGGGACAGACGAACTATGGCTACACCTTC,CSVGPGQTNYGYTF
TRBD2,TRBV11-2,-,TRBJ2-2,TGTGCCAGCACCGTCAGCGGGAGGCGCGGCGGGGAGCTGTTTTTT,CASTVSGRRGGELFF
TRBD1,TRBV5-8,many,TRBJ1-2,TGTGCCAGCAGCTTAGCTCCGGGACAGGAGAACTATGGCTACACCTTC,CASSLAPGQENYGYTF
-,TRBV12-3/TRBV12-4,-,TRBJ2-3,TGTGCCAGCAGTTCTATGGGGGACTCGGAAGATACGCAGTATTTT,CASSSMGDSEDTQYF
TRBD2,TRBV7-9,-,TRBJ2-2,TGTGCCAGCAGCCCTCCGAGCGGGAGAAAGGTCGGGGAGCTGTTTTTT,CASSPPSGRKVGELFF
-,TRBV2,-,TRBJ2-1,TGTGCCAGAGGAAAGAGCTCCTACAATGAGCAGTTCTTC,CARGKSSYNEQFF
-,TRBV20-1,once,TRBJ2-1,TGCAGTGGCATAGTAGTGGCAGCACACTACAATGAGCAGTTCTTC,CSGIVVAAHYNEQFF
TRBD1,TRBV5-1,many,TRBJ2-5,TGCGCCAGCAGCTTCCTTGGACAGGGGGAACAAGAGACCCAGTACTTC,CASSFLGQGEQETQYF
-,TRBV30,many,TRBJ2-7,TGTGCCTGGAGTCATGGACCATCCTACGAGCAGTACTTC,CAWSHGPSYEQYF
-,TRBV29-1,once,TRBJ1-2,TGCAGCGTCGGGGGCTACGACTACACCTTC,CSVGGYDYTF
TRBD2,TRBV2,-,TRBJ2-1,TGTGCCAGCAGTGAGAAAAGGACTAGCGGGAGTTATGAGCAGTTCTTC,CASSEKRTSGSYEQFF
TRBD2,TRBV25-1,many,TRBJ2-7,TGTGCCAGCAGCATGGGACTAGCGGGATTCTCCTACGAGCAGTACTTC,CASSMGLAGFSYEQYF
-,TRBV7-6,few,TRBJ2-5,TGTGCCAGCAGCGGGCGGGTTAGGCTAGCACAAGAGACCCAGTACTTC,CASSGRVRLAQETQYF
TRBD1,TRBV7-8,many,TRBJ1-5,TGTGCCAGCAGCCCAGGGACAGAACATCAGCCCCAGCATTTT,CASSPGTEHQPQHF
-,TRBV12-3/TRBV12-4,many,TRBJ1-1,TGTGCCAGCACCAAAATTGGTGGTTCGGAAAAAGCTTTCTTT,CASTKIGGSEKAFF
-,TRBV20-1,many,TRBJ2-7,TGCAGTGCCATCCGTAGCGGTATCTCCTACGAGCAGTACTTC,CSAIRSGISYEQYF
-,TRBV14,-,TRBJ2-5,TGTGCCAGCAGCCCCCAGACCCAGTACTTC,CASSPQTQYF
-,TRBV20-1,many,TRBJ2-7,TGCAGTGCCAAGTATGGGTTCTCCTACGAGCAGTACTTC,CSAKYGFSYEQYF
-,TRBV20-1,-,TRBJ1-1,TGCAGTATTAAGGGGAACACTGAAGCTTTCTTT,CSIKGNTEAFF
-,TRBV25-1,few,TRBJ1-5,TGTGCCAGCAGCCTCCGGGGTTCGGGTCAGCCCCAGCATTTT,CASSLRGSGQPQHF
TRBD2,TRBV6-2/TRBV6-3,few,TRBJ2-7,TGTGCCAGCAGTTTTAACGGCGGGAGCGACTCCTACGAGCAGTACTTC,CASSFNGGSDSYEQYF
-,TRBV5-5,many,TRBJ1-2,TGTGCCAGCAGCTTGTTTAGGGCCAGGCGAAGGTACACCTTC,CASSLFRARRRYTF
-,TRBV19,few,TRBJ1-2,TGTGCCAGTAGTAGCACGAGGGGCACTGGCTACACCTTC,CASSSTRGTGYTF
TRBD2,TRBV6-1,-,TRBJ2-5,TGTGCCAGCAGCCCTGGGACTAGCGGGGACCAAGAGACCCAGTACTTC,CASSPGTSGDQETQYF
-,TRBV29-1,-,TRBJ1-2,TGCAGCGTTGGAATGGGATGGGGCTACACCTTC,CSVGMGWGYTF
TRBD2,TRBV28,-,TRBJ2-7,TGTGCCAGCAGTTCATCTCCTACTAGCGTACCATCCTACGAGCAGTACTTC,CASSSSPTSVPSYEQYF
-,TRBV20-1,-,TRBJ2-7,TGCAGTGTTAGGGGCCATCGCGCGGGCGAGCAGTACTTC,CSVRGHRAGEQYF
-,TRBV7-2,-,TRBJ2-1,TGTGCCAGCAGCTTGGGTAGTGGCAATGAGCAGTTCTTC,CASSLGSGNEQFF
TRBD2,TRBV25-1,-,TRBJ2-2,TGTGCCAGCAGCATAACTAGCGGAGCTAACAGCCTCACCGGGGAGCTGTTTTTT,CASSITSGANSLTGELFF
TRBD1,TRBV20-1,-,TRBJ2-7,TGCAGTGCTAGAGATCGGCGACAGGGGGCGGGAGTATCTGAGCAGTACTTC,CSARDRRQGAGVSEQYF
-,TRBV19,many,TRBJ1-1,TGTGCCAGTAGAGGACAGCTGGAAATTCCTGAAGCTTTCTTT,CASRGQLEIPEAFF
TRBD1,TRBV6-5,-,TRBJ1-1,TGTGCCAGCACCCGGACAGGGTTCACTGAAGCTTTCTTT,CASTRTGFTEAFF
TRBD1,TRBV5-1,-,TRBJ2-6,TGCGCCAGCAGCCTGAGGACAGGCGGTGGGGCCAACGTCCTGACTTTC,CASSLRTGGGANVLTF
-,TRBV15,many,TRBJ1-3,TGTGCCACCAGCAGAGACCACTCGACAAGCATTACCGCTGGAAACACCATATATTTT,CATSRDHSTSITAGNTIYF
TRBD2,TRBV7-2,many,TRBJ2-7,TGTGCCAGCAGCCCCTCGGGGGGAAGCTCCTACGAGCAGTACTTC,CASSPSGGSSYEQYF
TRBD1,TRBV11-2,-,TRBJ1-2,TGTGCCAGCAGCTCAATCCAAACAGGGGTCGGCTACACCTTC,CASSSIQTGVGYTF
-,TRBV10-3,-,TRBJ2-7,TGTGCCATCAGTGAGGAGGGGATCGCCTACGAGCAGTACTTC,CAISEEGIAYEQYF
-,TRBV20-1,once,TRBJ1-4,TGCAGTGCTAGAGATAGTTGGGGAGAAAAACTGTTTTTT,CSARDSWGEKLFF
-,TRBV9,-,TRBJ1-2,TGTGCCAGCAGCGTAGCGTCCAGTCCCTATGGCTACACCTTC,CASSVASSPYGYTF
-,TRBV28,-,TRBJ2-7,TGTGCCAGCAGTTCAGTTGGGAAGAGCTCCTACGAGCAGTACTTC,CASSSVGKSSYEQYF
-,TRBV5-1,many,TRBJ2-5,TGCGCCAGCAGCTTCGGGACCCGCCCAGAGACCCAGTACTTC,CASSFGTRPETQYF
TRBD2,TRBV10-3,-,TRBJ2-2,TGTGCCATCAGTGGAGGACTAGCGGGTTCCGGGGAGCTGTTTTTT,CAISGGLAGSGELFF